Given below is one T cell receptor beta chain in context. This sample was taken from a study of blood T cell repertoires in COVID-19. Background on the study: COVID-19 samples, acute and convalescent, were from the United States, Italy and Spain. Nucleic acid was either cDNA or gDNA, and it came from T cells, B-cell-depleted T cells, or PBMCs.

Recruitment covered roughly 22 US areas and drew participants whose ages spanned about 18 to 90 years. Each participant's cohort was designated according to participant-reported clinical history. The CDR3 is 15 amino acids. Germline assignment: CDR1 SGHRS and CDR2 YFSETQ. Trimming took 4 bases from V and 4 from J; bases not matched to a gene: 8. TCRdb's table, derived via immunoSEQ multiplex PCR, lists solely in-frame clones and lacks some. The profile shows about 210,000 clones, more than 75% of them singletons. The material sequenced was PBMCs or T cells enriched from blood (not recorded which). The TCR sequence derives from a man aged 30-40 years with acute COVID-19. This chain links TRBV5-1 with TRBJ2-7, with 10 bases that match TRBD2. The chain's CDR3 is CASSAAGTSVYEQYF. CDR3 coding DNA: TGCGCCAGCAGCGCAGCCGGGACTAGCGTTTACGAGCAGTACTTC.